The 6 T cell receptor beta chains presented below share a single source sample, sequenced in a study of shared clonotypes between healthy human individuals. Naive CD8 cells were CD45RO-negative, positively selected for CCR7, excluding terminally differentiated effector memory CD45RA+ cells. Assay: immunoSEQ multiplex PCR; the TCRdb copy retains only in-frame clones and omits some. The sample has around 700,000 clones; around 92% are singletons. Material for sequencing was naive CD8+ T cells sorted from blood. Receptors originate from a man aged 30 to 39 in good health.

The chain uses TRBV28 and TRBJ1-2; 8 nucleotides line up with TRBD1. CDR3 length equals 14 residues. The J segment lost 8 bases and the V segment lost 4 bases, leaving 9 bases of the junction unmatched. Germline loops: CDR1 MDHEN, CDR2 SYDVKM. Written as DNA, the CDR3 is TGTGCCAGCAGTTCCAGGACAGGGAGGGACGGCTACACCTTC. This translates into CASSSRTGRDGYTF.

This sequence joins TRBV4-2 and TRBJ2-7, with 8 bases identical to TRBD2. The CDR3 has 15 amino acids. V shed 0 bases and J 4 bases; nucleotides not matched to a gene: 5. Per germline, CDR1 LGHNA and CDR2 YNFKEQ. The CDR3 region has the DNA TGTGCCAGCAGCCAAGAAGGACGGGGGGGTTACGAGCAGTACTTC. This codes for CASSQEGRGGYEQYF.

Here the CDR3 DNA reads TGTGCCAGCAGCTTGGCACGCAACGAGCAGTACTTC. Protein product: CASSLARNEQYF. The J gene is TRBJ2-7, the V gene TRBV5-4; no clear D gene. The V gene's germline CDR1 is SGHNT and CDR2 YYREEE (reference sequence). The length of the CDR3 is 12 residues. With 0 bases removed from V and 5 bases from J, the gap between germline ends came to 6 bases. The full variable domain, rest sourced from reference TRBV5-4 and TRBJ2-7, is ETGVTQSPTHLIKTRGQQVTLRCSSQSGHNTVSWYQQALGQGPQFIFQYYREEENGRGNFPPRFSGLQFPNYSSELNVNALELDDSALYLCASSLARNEQYFGPGTRLTVT.

A single count supports this clone. CDR3 nucleotides: TGCGCCAGCAGCGGGGAAGGACAGGTTAATGAAAAACTGTTTTTT. Residues: CASSGEGQVNEKLFF. J is TRBJ1-4 and V is TRBV5-1; TRBD1 agrees at 7 bases. J gave up 4 bases and V 4 bases, and 7 bases lay outside the gene matches. Germline assignment: CDR1 SGHRS and CDR2 YFSETQ. The length of the CDR3 is 15 residues.

The chain couples TRBV6-1 to TRBJ2-7; 11 bases line up with TRBD2. The CDR3 extends over 15 amino acids. V was clipped by 6 bases and J by 3 bases; unmatched bases: 7. Germline CDR1 is MNHNS and CDR2 is SASEGT. CDR3 region: CASSQGLAGRYEQYF. In DNA, the CDR3 is TGTGCCAGCAGCCAAGGACTAGCGGGTCGCTACGAGCAGTACTTC.

The rearrangement uses TRBV5-6 and TRBJ1-1, with a weak D call TRBD1 (5 bases). The germline V gene has CDR1 SGHDT and CDR2 YYEEEE. The V gene lost 1 base and the J gene lost 3 bases, with 25 bases spanning the gap. This CDR3 region has 19 residues. The CDR3 reads CASSLLIRDGRKRDTEAFF. CDR3 DNA: TGTGCCAGCAGCTTGTTGATACGGGACGGACGTAAAAGGGACACTGAAGCTTTCTTT.